The present T cell receptor beta chain was sequenced within a study of response to subunit inactivated influenza vaccine. Study conclusions and caveats: The authors proposed limited new T cell recruitment per seasonal influenza vaccination.

TCRdb redid the calling of the RT-PCR reads with MiXCR, one entry per CDR3 protein. The data contain roughly 780,000 distinct CDR3 sequences, 18% of them singletons. Points on this clonotype: Its antigen is not known.

CDR1 SGHDT and CDR2 YYEEEE come from the germline V gene. Trimming cost V 3 bases and J 3 bases, with 17 bases left between them. The CDR3 runs 16 residues. The chain links TRBV5-6 to TRBJ2-3; TRBD1 is a possible D gene (6 bases). Material: PBMCs from blood, obtained more than 4 days after vaccination. This TCR derives from a man aged 50 or older who received an inactivated influenza vaccine. Written as DNA, the CDR3 is TGTGCCAGCAGCTCTACGACAGGCTTTTGGACAGATACGCAGTATTTT. Translation gives CASSSTTGFWTDTQYF.